The entry below describes one TCR beta chain. The junction does not match germline at one end; this may be a read error. These data are taken from a study of metastatic and nonmetastatic thyroid tumors. The CDR3 totals 16 residues. Germline CDR1 and CDR2: MNHEY and SVGAGI. Until they underwent thyroid surgery, no patient had received any treatment. As originally analysed: Researchers built a distant-metastasis classifier for papillary thyroid cancer that drew on CDR3 differences across clinicopathological groups. MiXCR was used by TCRdb to re-call the PCR reads. The V and J calls, along with clone size, are taken from TCRdb and not from the paper's own processing. The repertoire holds around 6,000 clones, with 25% to 30% as singletons.

V and J are TRBV6-5 and TRBJ1-6; D remains ambiguous. The sequence came from a female donor with papillary thyroid cancer or a benign thyroid nodule (not recorded which). Some clones in this sample may be carry-over from other donors' samples. Sequencing was carried out using adjacent normal tissue. CDR3 in DNA: TGTGCCAGCAGTGACTCCGCGCGCGTTTATAATTCACCCCTCCACTTT. This codes for CASSDSARVYNSPLHF.